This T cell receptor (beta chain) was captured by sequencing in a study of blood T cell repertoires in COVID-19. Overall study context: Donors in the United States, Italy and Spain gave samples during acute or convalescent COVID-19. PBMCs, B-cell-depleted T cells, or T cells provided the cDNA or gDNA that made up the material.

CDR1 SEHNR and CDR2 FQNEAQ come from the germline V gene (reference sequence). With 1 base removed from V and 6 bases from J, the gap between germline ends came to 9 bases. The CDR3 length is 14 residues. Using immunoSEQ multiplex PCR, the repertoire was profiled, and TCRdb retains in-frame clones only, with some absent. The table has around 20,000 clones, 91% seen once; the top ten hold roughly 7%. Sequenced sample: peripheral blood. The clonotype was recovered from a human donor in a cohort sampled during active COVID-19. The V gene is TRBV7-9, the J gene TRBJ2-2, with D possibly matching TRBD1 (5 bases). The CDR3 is CASSLEGSPGELFF. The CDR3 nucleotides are TGTGCCAGCAGCTTAGAGGGGTCCCCCGGGGAGCTGTTTTTT.